A selection of T cell receptor beta chains follows, all from one sample in a study of blood T cell repertoires in COVID-19. Profiled with immunoSEQ multiplex PCR; TCRdb holds only in-frame clones, not every one. The repertoire holds about 41,000 clones, around 76% seen once, with 25% to 35% in the top ten. The sequenced sample consisted of peripheral blood. The receptors come from a man older than 75 with acute or convalescent COVID-19. Both conserved end residues are part of each CDR3. D genes are given only for firm matches. Some rows mark clone size as missing; the rest say once, few, many or name a class of expanded clone.

clone size	D gene	V gene	J gene	CDR3 protein	CDR3 DNA
.	.	TRBV5-8	TRBJ2-2	CASSLGRTGELFF	TGTGCCAGCAGCCTCGGGAGAACCGGGGAGCTGTTTTTT
.	TRBD2	TRBV28	TRBJ2-2	CASSTTSGRSGELFF	TGTGCCAGCAGCACGACTAGCGGGAGGTCCGGGGAGCTGTTTTTT
.	TRBD2	TRBV7-2	TRBJ2-7	CASSLALAGAGYEQYF	TGTGCCAGCAGCTTAGCCCTAGCGGGAGCAGGGTACGAGCAGTACTTC
.	.	TRBV24-1	TRBJ2-1	CATSDLLAGEQFF	TGTGCCACCAGTGATTTGTTGGCGGGTGAGCAGTTCTTC
.	TRBD1	TRBV18	TRBJ2-5	CASSVGTEETQYF	TGTGCCAGCTCAGTCGGGACAGAAGAGACCCAGTACTTC
.	.	TRBV5-1	TRBJ2-3	CASSLSPFTDTQYF	TGCGCCAGCAGCTTGTCCCCTTTCACAGATACGCAGTATTTT
.	.	TRBV6-5	TRBJ2-1	CASGPEQGYNEQFF	TGTGCCAGCGGTCCGGAACAGGGCTACAATGAGCAGTTCTTC
.	TRBD1	TRBV7-8	TRBJ1-1	CASSLGDRMYTEAFF	TGTGCCAGCAGCTTAGGGGACAGGATGTACACTGAAGCTTTCTTT
few	TRBD2	TRBV27	TRBJ2-7	CASSFNGRSYEQYF	TGTGCCAGCAGTTTTAACGGGAGGAGCTACGAGCAGTACTTC
.	TRBD2	TRBV7-3	TRBJ2-5	CASSLTGTSGGLETQYF	TGTGCCAGCAGCTTAACCGGGACTAGCGGGGGTCTCGAGACCCAGTACTTC
once	.	TRBV12-3/TRBV12-4	TRBJ1-1	CASSREGEAFF	TGTGCCAGCAGTCGAGAGGGTGAAGCTTTCTTT
.	TRBD2	TRBV7-2	TRBJ2-3	CASSLTSGHTDTQYF	TGTGCCAGCAGCTTAACTAGCGGCCACACAGATACGCAGTATTTT
.	TRBD2	TRBV7-9	TRBJ2-2	CASSPRTSHHGELFF	TGTGCCAGCAGCCCGAGGACTAGCCACCACGGGGAGCTGTTTTTT
.	.	TRBV3-1/TRBV3-2	TRBJ2-6	CASSQRGRISGANVLTF	TGTGCCAGCAGCCAGAGAGGCAGAATCTCTGGGGCCAACGTCCTGACTTTC
.	TRBD1	TRBV2	TRBJ1-2	CASSEEGGSGQYGYTF	TGTGCCAGCAGTGAAGAAGGAGGGTCGGGACAGTATGGCTACACCTTC
.	TRBD1	TRBV29-1	TRBJ1-5	CSVSQGRWQPQHF	TGCAGCGTGTCACAGGGGAGGTGGCAGCCCCAGCATTTT
.	TRBD1	TRBV5-1	TRBJ1-4	CASSISGTGLGNEKLFF	TGCGCCAGCAGCATCTCCGGGACAGGGTTGGGGAATGAAAAACTGTTTTTT
.	.	TRBV11-2	TRBJ1-1	CASSFSTNTEAFF	TGTGCCAGCAGCTTCAGTACGAACACTGAAGCTTTCTTT
.	TRBD1	TRBV10-3	TRBJ1-1	CAISESQGGTEAFF	TGTGCCATCAGTGAGTCCCAGGGGGGCACTGAAGCTTTCTTT
.	TRBD2	TRBV10-2	TRBJ2-7	CASSRTSGSYEQYF	TGCGCCAGCAGTAGGACTAGCGGTTCCTACGAGCAGTACTTC
.	.	TRBV5-4	TRBJ1-1	CASSRDGQVNTEAFF	TGTGCCAGCAGCCGGGATGGGCAGGTGAACACTGAAGCTTTCTTT
few	.	TRBV5-5	TRBJ2-4	CASSLGVAKNIQYF	TGTGCCAGCAGCTTAGGGGTAGCCAAAAACATTCAGTACTTC
.	TRBD2	TRBV7-3	TRBJ2-3	CASSPYRTSRLDTQYF	TGTGCCAGCAGCCCCTATCGGACTAGCAGGTTAGATACGCAGTATTTT
few	TRBD1	TRBV11-2	TRBJ2-1	CASSLRGQGENEQFF	TGTGCCAGCAGCTTACGGGGACAGGGTGAGAATGAGCAGTTCTTC
.	TRBD2	TRBV7-2	TRBJ2-3	CASSLAGGNGRDTQYF	TGTGCCAGCAGCTTAGCCGGGGGGAACGGGCGCGATACGCAGTATTTT
.	TRBD1	TRBV4-1	TRBJ1-3	CASSTGDAGNTIYF	TGCGCCAGCAGCACAGGGGATGCTGGAAACACCATATATTTT
.	TRBD2	TRBV18	TRBJ2-7	CASSRTSGNTYEQYF	TGTGCCAGCTCACGGACTAGCGGGAATACCTACGAGCAGTACTTC
.	TRBD2	TRBV12-5	TRBJ2-5	CASGPLGTSGPRWETQYF	TGTGCTAGTGGTCCCCTAGGGACTAGCGGGCCCCGTTGGGAGACCCAGTACTTC
.	.	TRBV3-1/TRBV3-2	TRBJ2-7	CASSRSPGPYEQYF	TGTGCCAGCAGCCGATCACCCGGTCCCTACGAGCAGTACTTC
.	TRBD1	TRBV6-5	TRBJ1-4	CASNPGGGVEKLFF	TGTGCCAGCAACCCAGGGGGCGGAGTTGAAAAACTGTTTTTT
.	.	TRBV19	TRBJ2-1	CASSIDVGGNEQFF	TGTGCCAGTAGTATAGATGTAGGAGGGAATGAGCAGTTCTTC
few	TRBD2	TRBV9	TRBJ2-3	CASSVTGRLAGAPSTDTQYF	TGTGCCAGCAGCGTAACCGGGAGGCTAGCGGGGGCCCCTAGCACAGATACGCAGTATTTT
.	.	TRBV12-3/TRBV12-4	TRBJ2-7	CASSFGDYEQYF	TGTGCCAGCAGTTTCGGAGACTACGAGCAGTACTTC
.	.	TRBV30	TRBJ2-7	CAWSAGVRYEQYF	TGTGCCTGGAGTGCGGGGGTTAGGTACGAGCAGTACTTC
.	TRBD2	TRBV19	TRBJ2-2	CASTSGSPNTGELFF	TGTGCCAGTACTAGCGGGAGCCCGAACACCGGGGAGCTGTTTTTT
.	.	TRBV19	TRBJ2-3	CASSIGVRDTQYF	TGTGCCAGTAGTATCGGGGTTAGAGATACGCAGTATTTT
.	.	TRBV5-6	TRBJ2-7	CASSLASGEQYF	TGTGCCAGCAGCTTGGCCTCGGGCGAGCAGTACTTC
.	TRBD1	TRBV6-1	TRBJ1-2	CASSDTGESGYTF	TGTGCCAGCAGTGACACAGGGGAAAGTGGCTACACCTTC
.	TRBD1	TRBV6-4	TRBJ1-5	CASSDSRQGAPNQPQHF	TGTGCCAGCAGTGACTCAAGACAGGGGGCGCCTAATCAGCCCCAGCATTTT
.	TRBD1	TRBV18	TRBJ1-1	CASSPQGANTEAFF	TGTGCCAGCTCCCCCCAGGGGGCGAACACTGAAGCTTTCTTT
.	.	TRBV19	TRBJ2-5	CASSIGPHEGETQYF	TGTGCCAGTAGTATAGGCCCCCACGAGGGAGAGACCCAGTACTTC
.	TRBD1	TRBV18	TRBJ2-7	CASSPEGQSRSEQYF	TGTGCCAGCTCGCCCGAGGGACAGTCGAGGTCCGAGCAGTACTTC
few	.	TRBV12-3/TRBV12-4	TRBJ1-1	CASITGLNTEAFF	TGTGCCAGCATCACAGGTTTGAACACTGAAGCTTTCTTT
.	.	TRBV6-5	TRBJ2-2	CATGILSRNTGELFF	TGTGCCACCGGGATTCTCTCCAGGAACACCGGGGAGCTGTTTTTT
.	.	TRBV6-5	TRBJ2-1	CASTSSDNEQFF	TGTGCCAGCACTAGTTCGGACAATGAGCAGTTCTTC
.	.	TRBV27	TRBJ1-4	CASSSTGRGEKLFF	TGTGCCAGCAGTTCGACAGGACGGGGCGAAAAACTGTTTTTT
.	.	TRBV11-2	TRBJ2-7	CASSFGQTYEQYF	TGTGCCAGCAGCTTCGGACAGACCTACGAGCAGTACTTC
.	TRBD2	TRBV28	TRBJ2-5	CASSLGGEETQYF	TGTGCCAGCAGTTTAGGGGGGGAAGAGACCCAGTACTTC
.	TRBD2	TRBV9	TRBJ2-5	CASSVGGLAGVWVETQYF	TGTGCCAGCAGCGTAGGAGGACTAGCGGGGGTTTGGGTAGAGACCCAGTACTTC
few	.	TRBV4-1	TRBJ1-1	CASSQGRTRTAMEAFF	TGCGCCAGCAGCCAAGGCCGGACAAGGACAGCCATGGAAGCTTTCTTT
once	.	TRBV5-5	TRBJ2-5	CASTNTFFQGSEETQYF	TGTGCCAGCACCAACACCTTTTTTCAGGGGAGCGAAGAGACCCAGTACTTC
.	TRBD2	TRBV7-3	TRBJ2-3	CASSPRGEGGTQYF	TGTGCCAGCAGCCCACGGGGGGAGGGTGGTACGCAGTATTTT
.	.	TRBV29-1	TRBJ1-1	CSVVLSSGMSTEAFF	TGCAGCGTTGTTCTTTCGTCGGGGATGAGCACTGAAGCTTTCTTT
few	TRBD2	TRBV6-1	TRBJ2-1	CASSALAGAVYNEQFF	TGTGCCAGCAGTGCCTTAGCGGGAGCTGTCTACAATGAGCAGTTCTTC
.	.	TRBV5-1	TRBJ1-1	CASSLAPRGMNTEAFF	TGCGCCAGCAGCTTGGCCCCCCGGGGGATGAACACTGAAGCTTTCTTT